This T cell receptor beta chain emerged from a study of shared clonotypes between healthy human individuals. The donor cohort consisted entirely of Caucasian adults residing in Nashville, Tennessee. Authors' processing steps: Junction-only sequences produced by ImmunoSEQ had no quality scores, so filtering differed. The assay was immunoSEQ multiplex PCR, and TCRdb's table has in-frame clones only and misses some. V and J calls and clone size are those listed in that table; D and trimming were worked out from the DNA. Altogether 450,000 to 500,000 clones are present, 81% being singletons, with the ten largest covering roughly an eighth. Germline CDR1 reads SQVTM; CDR2 reads ANQGSEA. The CDR3 loop spans 10 amino acids. The ends were cut back, 4 bases at V and 8 bases at J, with 6 bases in the middle.

The origin of this receptor is a woman in her thirties or forties in good health. Some clones in this sample may be carry-over from other donors' samples. The sequenced sample was PBMCs. V usage is TRBV29-1 and J usage is TRBJ2-1; a possible D gene is TRBD1 (5 bases). This CDR3 reads CSVGGHEQFF. As DNA, the CDR3 is TGCAGCGTTGGGGGCCATGAGCAGTTCTTC.